This T cell receptor beta chain was found in a study of T-cell memory formation after mild COVID-19. TCRdb analysed the 5' RACE reads with MiXCR anew, one entry per CDR3 protein. This sample has approximately 300,000 distinct CDR3 sequences, with approximately 19% found just once. The CDR3 runs to 18 residues. The V and J ends lost 1 base and 4 bases, in that order; junction bases with no gene match: 14. This rearrangement joins TRBV12-3 or TRBV12-4 to TRBJ1-2, with 8 bases matching TRBD1. The receptor's source is a man between 18 and 29 years old who had mild COVID-19 (a few samples of this study predate the infection). Cell type and time point are not known. Specimen: PBMCs or a T cell subset sorted from them (not recorded which). CDR3 residues: CASSLGSLTRGLTYGYTF. DNA for the CDR3: TGTGCCAGCAGTTTAGGATCCCTTACCAGGGGGCTTACCTATGGCTACACCTTC.